This T cell receptor (beta chain) came from a study of Graves' ophthalmopathy and Graves' hyperthyroidism. Study background: Researchers obtained peripheral blood at initial diagnosis, before any treatment had begun. Regarding the study as a whole: A majority of expanded thyroid clonotypes exceeding 0.001 frequency were likewise present in blood.

Ophthalmopathy donors' eye disease showed moderate-to-severe activity, CAS of at least 3, NOSPECS of at least 4 and duration under 3 months. For repertoire sequencing, the TCR beta CDR3 regions were amplified from RNA transcripts. HTBI primers served in a first-round RT-PCR, which a second-round multiplex PCR followed. One entry per CDR3 protein, called by TCRdb with MiXCR from the multiplex PCR reads. The profile shows over 650,000 distinct CDR3 sequences, roughly two fifths of them singletons. Notes on this clonotype: What it recognizes is unknown.

V was trimmed by 5 bases and J by 1 base, leaving 15 bases between them. Germline CDR1 reads SEHNR; CDR2 reads FQNEAQ (reference sequence). The CDR3 covers 17 residues. The source material was peripheral blood. V gene TRBV7-9 combines with J gene TRBJ2-6, with D possibly TRBD2 on 6 matching bases. This sequence originates from an adult man with Graves' ophthalmopathy. The chain's CDR3 is CASSAGRLRSGANVLTF. Written as DNA, the CDR3 is TGTGCCAGCAGCGCAGGGAGGTTGAGGTCTGGGGCCAACGTCCTGACTTTC.